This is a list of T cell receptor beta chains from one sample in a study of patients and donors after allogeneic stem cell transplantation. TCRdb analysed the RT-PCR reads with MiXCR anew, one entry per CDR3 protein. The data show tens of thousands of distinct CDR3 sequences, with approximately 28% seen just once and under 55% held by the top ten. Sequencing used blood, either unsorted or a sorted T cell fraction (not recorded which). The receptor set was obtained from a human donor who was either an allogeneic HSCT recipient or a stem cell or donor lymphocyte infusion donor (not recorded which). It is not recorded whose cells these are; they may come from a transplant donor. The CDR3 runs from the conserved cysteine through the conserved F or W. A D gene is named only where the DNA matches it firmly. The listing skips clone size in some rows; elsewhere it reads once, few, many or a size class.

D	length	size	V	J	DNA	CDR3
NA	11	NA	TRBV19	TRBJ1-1	TGTGCCACGGGGGGTAGCACTGAAGCTTTCTTT	CATGGSTEAFF
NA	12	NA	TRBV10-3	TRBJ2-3	TGTGCCATTCAAAAGGGGGGAGATACGCAGTATTTT	CAIQKGGDTQYF
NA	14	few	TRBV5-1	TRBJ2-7	TGCGCCAGTTCCTGGACAGTAAACCCTTACGAGCAGTACTTC	CASSWTVNPYEQYF
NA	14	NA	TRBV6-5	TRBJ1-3	TGTGCCAGCAGTTACGTGGGGGTCGGAAACACCATATATTTT	CASSYVGVGNTIYF
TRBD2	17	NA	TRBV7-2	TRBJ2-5	TGTGCCAGCAGCTCGGTCTTAGCGGGGCGGTACCAAGAGACCCAGTACTTC	CASSSVLAGRYQETQYF
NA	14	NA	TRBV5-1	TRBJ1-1	TGCGCCAGCAGCCTGATGCCAGGGAACACTGAAGCTTTCTTT	CASSLMPGNTEAFF
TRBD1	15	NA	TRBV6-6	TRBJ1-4	TGTGCCAGCAGTGACTCAGGGACAGGGGAAGAAAAACTGTTTTTT	CASSDSGTGEEKLFF
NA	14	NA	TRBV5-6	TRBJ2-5	TGTGCCAGCAGCTTGGGACAGTTCCAAGAGACCCAGTACTTC	CASSLGQFQETQYF
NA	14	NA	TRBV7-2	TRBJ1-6	TGTGCCAGCAGCCCGAGGACAGCTAATTCACCCCTCCACTTT	CASSPRTANSPLHF
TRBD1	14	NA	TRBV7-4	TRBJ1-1	TGTGCCAGCAGCTTAGCTGGTCGGACAGGGAGAGCTTTCTTT	CASSLAGRTGRAFF
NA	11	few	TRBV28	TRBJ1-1	TGTGCCAGCAGTTTTAAGGGATGGCGGATCTTT	CASSFKGWRIF
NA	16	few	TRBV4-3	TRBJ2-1	TGCGCCAGCAGCCAGGAGGAGGGAGCCACTTTCAATGAGCAGTTCTTC	CASSQEEGATFNEQFF
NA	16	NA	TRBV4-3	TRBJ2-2	TGCGCCAGCAGCCAAGAAAACCACCCAATCGCCGGGGAGCTGTTTTTT	CASSQENHPIAGELFF
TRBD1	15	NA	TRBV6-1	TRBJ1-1	TGTGCCAGCAGCCTCTGGGACAGCGTGAACACTGAAGCTTTCTTT	CASSLWDSVNTEAFF
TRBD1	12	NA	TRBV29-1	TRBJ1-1	TGCAGCGTGGGACAGGGGAACACTGAAGCTTTCTTT	CSVGQGNTEAFF
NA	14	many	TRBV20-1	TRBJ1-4	TGCAGTGCAGAGGACGGTGCAACTAATGAAAAACTGTTTTTT	CSAEDGATNEKLFF
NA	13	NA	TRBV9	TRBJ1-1	TGTGCCAGCAGCGTAGTGGGGAGCCCTGAAGCTTTCTTT	CASSVVGSPEAFF
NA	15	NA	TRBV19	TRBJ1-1	TGTGCCAGTAGTATACAGCGACTTCCGAACACTGAAGCTTTCTTT	CASSIQRLPNTEAFF
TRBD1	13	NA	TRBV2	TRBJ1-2	TGTGCCAGCAGATCCGGGACAGAAGAAGGCTACACCTTC	CASRSGTEEGYTF
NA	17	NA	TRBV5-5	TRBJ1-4	TGTGCCAGCAGCCGACGACCACTAACAGGGATTAATGAAAAACTGTTTTTT	CASSRRPLTGINEKLFF
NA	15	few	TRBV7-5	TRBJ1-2	NA	CISVPEARGRVGYTF
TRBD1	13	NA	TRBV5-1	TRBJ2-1	TGCGCCAGCAGCTTGGCAGGGGGCAATGAGCAGTTCTTC	CASSLAGGNEQFF
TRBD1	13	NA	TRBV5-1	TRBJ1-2	TGCGCCAGCAGGGCGGACAGGGACTATGGCTACACCTTC	CASRADRDYGYTF
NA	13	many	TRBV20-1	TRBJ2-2	TGCAGTGCTAGTCGCGCGGACACCGGGGAGCTGTTTTTT	CSASRADTGELFF
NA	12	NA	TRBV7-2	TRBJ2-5	TGTGCCAGCAGCCCTGGGTGGGAGACCCAGTACTTC	CASSPGWETQYF
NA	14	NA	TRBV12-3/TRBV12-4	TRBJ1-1	TGTGCCAGCAGTCGCGGGGCGAGCAGCACTGAAGCTTTCTTT	CASSRGASSTEAFF
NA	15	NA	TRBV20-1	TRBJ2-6	TGCAGTGCGCAAAATGGGGGCTCTGGGGCCAACGTCCTGACTTTC	CSAQNGGSGANVLTF
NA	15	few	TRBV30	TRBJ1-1	TGTGCCTGGACCTTCGCCGGGGGGTCGAACACTGAAGCTTTCTTT	CAWTFAGGSNTEAFF
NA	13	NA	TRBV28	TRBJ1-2	TGTGCCAGCAGCCCTGAGCTTTCCCGGGGCTACACCTTC	CASSPELSRGYTF
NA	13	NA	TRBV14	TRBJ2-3	TGTGCCAGCAGCCCGGACTACACAGATACGCAGTATTTT	CASSPDYTDTQYF
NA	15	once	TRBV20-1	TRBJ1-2	TGCAGTGCTAGAAAGGGTTTGCCGCTCTACTATGGCTACACCTTC	CSARKGLPLYYGYTF
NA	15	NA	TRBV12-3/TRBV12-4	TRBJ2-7	TGTGCCAGCAGTTTAGCGTTCAAGACCTCCTACGAGCAGTACTTC	CASSLAFKTSYEQYF
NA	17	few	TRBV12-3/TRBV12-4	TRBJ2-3	TGTGCCAGCAGTTTTCTGGGCGGCGGGCCCGGGGAAGATACGCAGTATTTT	CASSFLGGGPGEDTQYF
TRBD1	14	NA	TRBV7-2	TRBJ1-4	TGTGCCAGCAGCTTATACCGGGACAGGGGAGAACTGTTTTTT	CASSLYRDRGELFF
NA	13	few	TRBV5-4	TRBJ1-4	TGTGCCAGCAGCGCTGCAACTAATGAAAAACTGTTTTTT	CASSAATNEKLFF
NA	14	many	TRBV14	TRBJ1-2	TGTGCCAGCAGCCAAGAGCGGGGGGCGCGAGGCTACACCTTC	CASSQERGARGYTF
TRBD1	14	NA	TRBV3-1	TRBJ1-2	TGTGCCAGCAGCCAAGGTGACAGGGCCCACGGCTACACCTTC	CASSQGDRAHGYTF
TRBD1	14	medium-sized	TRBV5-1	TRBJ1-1	TGCGCCAGCAGCCCGGACAGGTTCAACACTGAAGCTTTCTTT	CASSPDRFNTEAFF
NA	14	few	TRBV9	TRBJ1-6	TGTGCCAGCAGCGTAGAAGCGGAAAATTCACCCCTCCACTTT	CASSVEAENSPLHF
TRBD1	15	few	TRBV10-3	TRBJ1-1	TGTGCCATCAGTGAGTTTGGACAGGGAAACACTGAAGCTTTCTTT	CAISEFGQGNTEAFF
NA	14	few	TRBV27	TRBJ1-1	TGTGCCAGCAGTTTTACCCTTCCAGGGACAGAAGCTTTCTTT	CASSFTLPGTEAFF
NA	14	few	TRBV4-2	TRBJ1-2	TGTGCCAGCAGCCGTCTCGGGGACCGGCAGGGCTACACCTTC	CASSRLGDRQGYTF
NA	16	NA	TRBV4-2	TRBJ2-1	TGTGCCAGCAGCCGAAGCGCGACTCCGTCCTACAATGAGCAGTTCTTC	CASSRSATPSYNEQFF
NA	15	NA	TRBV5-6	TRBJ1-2	TGTGCCAGCAGCTTGGGGGTAGCCCCGAGCTATGGCTACACCTTC	CASSLGVAPSYGYTF
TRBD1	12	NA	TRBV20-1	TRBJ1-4	TGCAGTGCGCCGGGACAGGGGGAAAAACTGTTTTTT	CSAPGQGEKLFF
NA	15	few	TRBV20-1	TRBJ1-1	TGCAGTGCGCGTTACGGAATTACGGCGATGTTTGAAGCTTTCTTT	CSARYGITAMFEAFF
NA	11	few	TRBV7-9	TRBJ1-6	TGTGCCAGCAGCTCCCTGGGGGCCCTCCACTTT	CASSSLGALHF
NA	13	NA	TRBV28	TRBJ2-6	TGTGCCAGCACCCCATCCGGGGCCAACGTCCTGACTTTC	CASTPSGANVLTF
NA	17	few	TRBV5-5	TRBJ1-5	TGTGCCAGCAGCTTCTACCGCCGGGACCTGACTAATCAGCCCCAGCATTTT	CASSFYRRDLTNQPQHF
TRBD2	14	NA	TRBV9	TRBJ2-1	TGTGCCAGCAGCGTAGCGGGGGGGCCAAATGAGCAGTTCTTC	CASSVAGGPNEQFF
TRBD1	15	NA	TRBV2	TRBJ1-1	TGTGCCAGCAGACCCCGCCGGGACAGGGGAGTTGGGGCTTTCTTT	CASRPRRDRGVGAFF
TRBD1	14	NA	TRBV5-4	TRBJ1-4	TGTGCCAGCAGCCAACCCGGGACAGGGGATAAACTGTTTTTT	CASSQPGTGDKLFF
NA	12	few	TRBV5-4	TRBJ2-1	TGTGCCAGCAGCTTCCCCTACAATGAGCAGTTCTTC	CASSFPYNEQFF